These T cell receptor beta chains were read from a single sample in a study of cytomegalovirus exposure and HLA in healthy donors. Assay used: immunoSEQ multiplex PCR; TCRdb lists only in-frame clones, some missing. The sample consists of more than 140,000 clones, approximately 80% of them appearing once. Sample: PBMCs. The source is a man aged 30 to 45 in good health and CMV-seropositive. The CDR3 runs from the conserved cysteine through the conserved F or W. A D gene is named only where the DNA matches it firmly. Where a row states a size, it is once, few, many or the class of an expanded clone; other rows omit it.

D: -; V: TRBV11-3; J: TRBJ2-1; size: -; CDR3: CASSRDGSYNEQFF; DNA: TGTGCCAGCAGCCGGGATGGCTCCTACAATGAGCAGTTCTTC
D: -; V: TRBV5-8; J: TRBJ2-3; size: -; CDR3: CASSLEGGGNTDTQYF; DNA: TGTGCCAGCAGCTTGGAAGGGGGAGGGAACACAGATACGCAGTATTTT
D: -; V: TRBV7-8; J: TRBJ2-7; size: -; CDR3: CASSFRDSSSYEQYF; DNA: TGTGCCAGCAGCTTTAGGGACTCGAGCTCCTACGAGCAGTACTTC
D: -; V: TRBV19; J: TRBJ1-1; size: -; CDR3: CASSAQGREIAGNTEAFF; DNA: TGTGCCAGTAGTGCTCAGGGGAGGGAAATTGCTGGGAACACTGAAGCTTTCTTT
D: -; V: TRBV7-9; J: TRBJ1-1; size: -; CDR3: CASTSARANTEAFF; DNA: TGTGCCAGCACCTCTGCCCGAGCGAACACTGAAGCTTTCTTT
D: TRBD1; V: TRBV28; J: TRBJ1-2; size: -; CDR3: CAHSGTGSYGYTF; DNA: TGTGCCCACTCCGGGACAGGGTCGTATGGCTACACCTTC
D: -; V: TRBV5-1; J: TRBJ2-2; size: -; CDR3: CASSGDRNTGELFF; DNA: TGCGCCAGCAGCGGAGACAGGAACACCGGGGAGCTGTTTTTT
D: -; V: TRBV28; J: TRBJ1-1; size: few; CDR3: CASSPRTVNTEAFF; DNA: TGTGCCAGCAGTCCTCGGACAGTGAACACTGAAGCTTTCTTT
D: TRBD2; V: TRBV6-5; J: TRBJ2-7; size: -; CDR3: CASSYRDGGAYEQYF; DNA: TGTGCCAGCAGTTACAGGGACGGGGGGGCCTACGAGCAGTACTTC
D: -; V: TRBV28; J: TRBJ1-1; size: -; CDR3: CASSFPGQNTEAFF; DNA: TGTGCCAGCAGTTTCCCGGGACAGAACACTGAAGCTTTCTTT
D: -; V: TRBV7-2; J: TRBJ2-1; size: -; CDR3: CASRAGSAYNEQFF; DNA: TGTGCCAGCAGGGCAGGGTCGGCCTACAATGAGCAGTTCTTC
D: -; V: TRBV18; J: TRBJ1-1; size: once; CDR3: CASSEPTNTEAFF; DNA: TGTGCCAGCTCAGAGCCTACGAACACTGAAGCTTTCTTT
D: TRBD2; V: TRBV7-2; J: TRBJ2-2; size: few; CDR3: CASSLLALAGGLGTGELFF; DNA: TGTGCCAGCAGCTTACTAGCTTTAGCGGGAGGTCTTGGAACCGGGGAGCTGTTTTTT
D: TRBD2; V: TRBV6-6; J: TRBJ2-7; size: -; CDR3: CASRAGGSEQYF; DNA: TGTGCCAGCAGAGCGGGAGGCAGCGAGCAGTACTTC
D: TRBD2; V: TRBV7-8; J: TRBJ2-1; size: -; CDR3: CASSSPPRGLNNEQFF; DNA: TGTGCCAGCAGCAGTCCTCCGCGGGGGTTAAACAATGAGCAGTTCTTC
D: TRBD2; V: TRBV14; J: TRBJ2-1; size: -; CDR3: CASSQERRGSKTYNEQFF; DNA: TGTGCCAGCAGCCAAGAAAGGCGCGGGAGTAAGACCTACAATGAGCAGTTCTTC
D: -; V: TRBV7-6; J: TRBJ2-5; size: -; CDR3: CASSLQPGRITETQYF; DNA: TGTGCCAGCAGCTTACAGCCAGGAAGGATAACGGAGACCCAGTACTTC